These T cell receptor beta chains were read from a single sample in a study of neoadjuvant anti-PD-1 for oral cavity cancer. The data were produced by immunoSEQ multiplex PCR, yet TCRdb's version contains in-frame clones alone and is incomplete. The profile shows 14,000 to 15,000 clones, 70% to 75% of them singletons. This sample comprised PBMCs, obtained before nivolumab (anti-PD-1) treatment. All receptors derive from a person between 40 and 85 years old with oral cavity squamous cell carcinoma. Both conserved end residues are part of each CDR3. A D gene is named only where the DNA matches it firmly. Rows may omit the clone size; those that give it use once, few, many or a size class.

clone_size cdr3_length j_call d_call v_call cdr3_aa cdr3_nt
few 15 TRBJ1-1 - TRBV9 CASSVEGGMNTEAFF TGTGCCAGCAGCGTAGAGGGGGGGATGAACACTGAAGCTTTCTTT
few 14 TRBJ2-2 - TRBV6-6 CASSLDGVGGELFF TGTGCCAGCAGTTTGGACGGGGTCGGCGGGGAGCTGTTTTTT
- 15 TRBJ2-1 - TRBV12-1 CASSPPGLSYNEQFF TGTGCCAGCAGCCCCCCGGGACTCTCCTACAATGAGCAGTTCTTC
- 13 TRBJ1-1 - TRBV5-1 CASSIPGNTEAFF TGCGCCAGCAGCATCCCAGGGAACACTGAAGCTTTCTTT
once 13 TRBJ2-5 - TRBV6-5 CASSYGPRQAQYF TGTGCCAGCAGTTACGGCCCAAGGCAGGCCCAGTACTTC
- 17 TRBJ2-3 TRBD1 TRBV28 CASSLAVLGQGQDTQYF TGTGCCAGCAGTTTAGCGGTCCTAGGACAGGGGCAAGATACGCAGTATTTT
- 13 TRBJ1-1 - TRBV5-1 CASRFSAETEAFF TGCGCCAGCAGATTTTCAGCGGAGACTGAAGCTTTCTTT
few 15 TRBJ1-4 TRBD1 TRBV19 CASSSDRARNEKLFF TGTGCCAGTAGTTCCGACAGGGCAAGGAATGAAAAACTGTTTTTT
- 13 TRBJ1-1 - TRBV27 CASSLSRNTEAFF TGTGCCAGCAGTTTATCTCGGAACACTGAAGCTTTCTTT
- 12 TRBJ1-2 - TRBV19 CATSGIRYGYTF TGTGCCACCTCAGGGATTCGGTATGGCTACACCTTC
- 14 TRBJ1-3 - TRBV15 CATSRGRGGNTIYF TGTGCCACCAGCAGAGGCCGAGGAGGCAACACCATATATTTT
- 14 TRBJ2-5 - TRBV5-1 CASSRAITEETQYF TGCGCCAGCAGCCGGGCGATAACTGAAGAGACCCAGTACTTC
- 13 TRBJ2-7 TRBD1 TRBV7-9 CASSPGQSYEQYF TGTGCCAGCAGCCCGGGACAGTCCTACGAGCAGTACTTC
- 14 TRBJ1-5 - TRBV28 CASTLPRGRQPQHF TGTGCCAGCACCCTTCCCAGGGGACGACAGCCCCAGCATTTT
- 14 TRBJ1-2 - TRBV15 CATSRGVGNYGYTF TGTGCCACCAGCAGAGGGGTCGGGAACTATGGCTACACCTTC
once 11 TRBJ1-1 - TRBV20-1 CSARDSTEAFF TGCAGTGCTAGAGATTCTACTGAAGCTTTCTTT
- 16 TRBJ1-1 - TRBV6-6 CASSYPGRLVNTEAFF TGTGCCAGCAGTTACCCTGGGAGGCTGGTAAACACTGAAGCTTTCTTT
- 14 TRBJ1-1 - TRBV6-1 CASSDLGRGTEAFF TGTGCCAGCAGTGACTTGGGGCGGGGGACTGAAGCTTTCTTT
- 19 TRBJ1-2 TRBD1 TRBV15 CATSGGERDRVITAYGYTF TGTGCCACCAGCGGGGGGGAGCGGGACAGGGTTATTACGGCCTATGGCTACACCTTC
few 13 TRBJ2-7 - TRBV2 CASKYLEHYEQYF TGTGCCAGCAAGTACCTCGAGCACTACGAGCAGTACTTC
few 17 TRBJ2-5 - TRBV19 CASSINRGLGGQETQYF TGTGCCAGTAGTATAAACAGGGGTCTGGGGGGCCAAGAGACCCAGTACTTC
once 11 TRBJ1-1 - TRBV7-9 CASLGIAEAFF TGTGCCAGCCTAGGTATAGCTGAAGCTTTCTTT
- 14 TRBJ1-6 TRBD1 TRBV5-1 CASSSQGALSPLHF TGCGCCAGCAGCTCACAGGGGGCACTTTCACCCCTCCACTTT
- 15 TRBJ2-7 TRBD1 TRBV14 CASSLGTGVRYEQYF TGTGCCAGCAGCCTCGGGACAGGGGTCCGCTACGAGCAGTACTTC
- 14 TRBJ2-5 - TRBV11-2 CASSFRGLGETQYF TGTGCCAGCAGCTTTAGGGGGTTGGGAGAGACCCAGTACTTC
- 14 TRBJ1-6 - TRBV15 CATSRGQFSSPLHF TGTGCCACCAGCAGAGGACAGTTCAGTTCACCCCTCCACTTT
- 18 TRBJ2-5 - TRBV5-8 CASTTPLMERVYQETQYF TGTGCCAGCACGACCCCTTTGATGGAGAGAGTGTACCAAGAGACCCAGTACTTC
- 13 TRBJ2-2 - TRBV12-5 CASGLGGTGELFF TGTGCTAGTGGTTTAGGAGGGACCGGGGAGCTGTTTTTT
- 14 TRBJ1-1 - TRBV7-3 CASSLNIGAVEAFF TGTGCCAGCAGCTTAAATATAGGGGCCGTTGAAGCTTTCTTT
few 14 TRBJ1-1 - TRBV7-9 CASSLDRRNTEAFF TGTGCCAGCAGTCTAGACAGGAGGAACACTGAAGCTTTCTTT
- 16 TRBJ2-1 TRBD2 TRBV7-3 CASSLAGTSGNNEQFF TGTGCCAGCAGCCTCGCCGGGACTAGCGGGAACAATGAGCAGTTCTTC
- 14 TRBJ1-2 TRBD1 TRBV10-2 CASSVTQGTNGYTF TGCGCCAGCAGTGTGACACAGGGGACTAATGGCTACACCTTC
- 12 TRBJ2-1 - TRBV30 CAWSREYNEQFF TGTGCCTGGAGCAGAGAGTACAATGAGCAGTTCTTC
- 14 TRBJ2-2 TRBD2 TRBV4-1 CASSQIAGAGELFF TGCGCCAGCAGCCAGATAGCGGGAGCGGGGGAGCTGTTTTTT
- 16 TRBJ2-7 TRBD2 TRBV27 CASSPSSGETWYEQYF TGTGCCAGCAGTCCCTCTAGCGGCGAGACTTGGTACGAGCAGTACTTC
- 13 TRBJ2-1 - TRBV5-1 CASSGRQDNEQFF TGCGCCAGCTCCGGGAGACAGGACAATGAGCAGTTCTTC
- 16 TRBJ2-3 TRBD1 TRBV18 CASSPLGQQNTDTQYF TGTGCCAGCTCACCTTTGGGACAGCAGAACACAGATACGCAGTATTTT
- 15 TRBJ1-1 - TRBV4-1 CASSHGTTRIYEAFF TGCGCCAGCAGCCATGGGACGACCCGGATCTATGAAGCTTTCTTT
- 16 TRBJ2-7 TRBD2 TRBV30 CAWSPTASGSPYEQYF TGTGCCTGGAGCCCTACCGCAAGCGGGAGTCCCTACGAGCAGTACTTC
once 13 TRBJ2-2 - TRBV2 CASKPTVAGELFF TGTGCCAGCAAACCGACAGTTGCTGGGGAGCTGTTTTTT
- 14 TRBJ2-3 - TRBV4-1 CASSQDHSSDTQYF TGCGCCAGCAGCCAAGATCACAGCTCAGATACGCAGTATTTT
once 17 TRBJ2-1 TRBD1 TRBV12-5 CASGLAIGTELYNEQFF TGTGCTAGTGGTTTGGCTATTGGGACAGAACTTTACAATGAGCAGTTCTTC
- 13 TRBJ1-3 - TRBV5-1 CASSDQSGNTIYF TGCGCCAGCAGCGACCAGAGCGGAAACACCATATATTTT
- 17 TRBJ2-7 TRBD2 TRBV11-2 CASSTLSGTSGSYEQYF TGTGCCAGCAGCACCCTGTCCGGGACTAGCGGTTCCTACGAGCAGTACTTC
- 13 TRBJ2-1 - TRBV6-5 CASRSTVYNEQFF TGTGCCAGCAGGTCGACAGTATACAATGAGCAGTTCTTC
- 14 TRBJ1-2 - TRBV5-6 CASSWGSGVNGYTF TGTGCCAGCAGCTGGGGTTCAGGGGTGAATGGCTACACCTTC
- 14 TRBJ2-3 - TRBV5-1 CASSPDKGTDTQYF TGCGCCAGCAGCCCGGACAAGGGGACAGATACGCAGTATTTT
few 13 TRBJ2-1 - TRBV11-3 CASKGSWGNEQFF TGTGCCAGCAAGGGGTCGTGGGGCAATGAGCAGTTCTTC